This TCR beta chain originates from a study of blood T cells in healthy people across ages. Study results and caveats: The study could not conclusively compare naive and antigen-experienced cells, given its unsorted PBMCs.

Per individual sample, total RNA of at least 5.5 micrograms was extracted. A sample-barcoded 5' primer and a J-beta primer mix were used in a second PCR of about 6 to 12 cycles. Each cDNA molecule carried a tag from a template-switch adaptor that contained 12 random nucleotides. TCRdb reanalysed the 5' RACE reads using MiXCR and keeps one entry per CDR3 protein. The table has 1.5 million to 2 million distinct CDR3 sequences, 39% seen once; the top ten hold under 25%. CDR3 length: 15 residues. V dropped 4 bases and J dropped 7; count of bases not matched to a gene: 7. CDR1 is LGHNA and CDR2 is YSLEER in the germline V gene. A remark on this clonotype: Its specificity is not known.

This TCR came from a human donor in good health. Material for sequencing was blood. The V and J genes are TRBV4-3 and TRBJ2-1; 10 nucleotides align to TRBD2. The CDR3 here is CASSLQRGGLNEQFF. CDR3 in DNA: TGCGCCAGCAGCCTCCAGCGGGGGGGCCTGAATGAGCAGTTCTTC.